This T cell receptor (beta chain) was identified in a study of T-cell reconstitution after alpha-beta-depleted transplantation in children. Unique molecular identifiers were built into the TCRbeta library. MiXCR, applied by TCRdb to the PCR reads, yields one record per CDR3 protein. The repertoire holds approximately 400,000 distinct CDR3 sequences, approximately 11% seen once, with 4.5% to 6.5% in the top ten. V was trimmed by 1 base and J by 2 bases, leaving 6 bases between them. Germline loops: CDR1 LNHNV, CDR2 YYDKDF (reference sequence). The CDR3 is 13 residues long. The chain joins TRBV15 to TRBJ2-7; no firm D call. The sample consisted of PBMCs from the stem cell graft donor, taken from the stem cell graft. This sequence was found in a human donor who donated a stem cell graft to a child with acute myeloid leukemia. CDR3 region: CATSRALTYEQYF. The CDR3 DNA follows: TGTGCCACCAGCAGAGCTTTGACCTACGAGCAGTACTTC. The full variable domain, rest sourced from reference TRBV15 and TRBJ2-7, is DAMVIQNPRYQVTQFGKPVTLSCSQTLNHNVMYWYQQKSSQAPKLLFHYYDKDFNNEADTPDNFQSRRPNTSFCFLDIRSPGLGDTAMYLCATSRALTYEQYFGPGTRLTVT.